This T cell receptor beta chain emerged from a study of CD8+ T cells in alopecia areata. Documented treatment: oral pan-JAK inhibitor, 5-10 mg twice daily. Sorted out of PBMCs were CD4+ T cells and CD8+ T cells. cDNA reverse transcribed from extracted RNA served as the sequencing template. Profiled with immunoSEQ multiplex PCR; TCRdb holds only in-frame clones, not every one. Of under 200,000 clones in the sample, around 60% are singletons; the top ten hold around 14%. CDR3 length: 15 residues. Germline loops: CDR1 KGHSH, CDR2 LQKENI. J was trimmed by 5 bases and V by 5 bases; bases with no gene match: 11.

Here the sequenced sample was CD4+ T cells sorted from blood, taken at week 24, from a patient treated with tofacitinib. J is TRBJ2-5 and V is TRBV18; 7 bases are shared with TRBD1. The sequence was obtained from a human donor with alopecia areata. Here the CDR3 reads CASSSSTGVGETQYF. DNA for the CDR3: TGTGCCAGCTCAAGCTCTACAGGGGTCGGGGAGACCCAGTACTTC.